The rows below give T cell receptor beta chains drawn from one sample of a study of cytomegalovirus exposure and HLA in healthy donors. Method: immunoSEQ multiplex PCR; TCRdb's copy keeps in-frame clones and lacks some. The sample table includes around 88,000 clones. What was sequenced was PBMCs. All receptors derive from a girl between 5 and 17 years old in good health and CMV-seropositive. Each CDR3 is given with its conserved first and last residue. The order of the fields is J gene, D gene, V gene, CDR3 protein, CDR3 DNA. The D gene is left open where the match is weak.

j_gene: TRBJ2-5; d_gene: TRBD1; v_gene: TRBV19; CDR3aa: CASSTLGQQETQYF; CDR3nt: TGTGCCAGTAGTACTTTGGGACAGCAAGAGACCCAGTACTTC
j_gene: TRBJ2-5; d_gene: TRBD1; v_gene: TRBV29-1; CDR3aa: CSAGQGVQETQYF; CDR3nt: TGCAGCGCTGGACAGGGAGTGCAGGAGACCCAGTACTTC
j_gene: TRBJ2-1; d_gene: TRBD2; v_gene: TRBV27; CDR3aa: CASSLLAGGGEQFF; CDR3nt: TGTGCCAGCAGTTTACTAGCGGGGGGGGGTGAGCAGTTCTTC
j_gene: TRBJ2-5; d_gene: TRBD1; v_gene: TRBV18; CDR3aa: CASSGQVEETQYF; CDR3nt: TGTGCCAGCTCAGGACAGGTTGAAGAGACCCAGTACTTC
j_gene: TRBJ2-1; d_gene: TRBD2; v_gene: TRBV28; CDR3aa: CASSSASGGAYNEQFF; CDR3nt: TGTGCCAGCAGTTCCGCTAGCGGGGGGGCGTACAATGAGCAGTTCTTC
j_gene: TRBJ1-4; d_gene: -; v_gene: TRBV6-5; CDR3aa: CASSNPSATNEKLFF; CDR3nt: TGTGCCAGCAGCAACCCTAGTGCAACTAATGAAAAACTGTTTTTT
j_gene: TRBJ1-4; d_gene: TRBD1; v_gene: TRBV4-2; CDR3aa: CASSSPGTGREKLFF; CDR3nt: TGTGCCAGCAGCTCGCCGGGGACAGGGAGGGAAAAACTGTTTTTT
j_gene: TRBJ1-2; d_gene: TRBD1; v_gene: TRBV27; CDR3aa: CASSPRTGYGYTF; CDR3nt: TGTGCCAGCAGTCCAAGGACAGGCTATGGCTACACCTTC
j_gene: TRBJ1-6; d_gene: -; v_gene: TRBV6-5; CDR3aa: CATGLQDGSPLHF; CDR3nt: TGTGCCACCGGATTACAGGATGGTTCACCCCTCCACTTT
j_gene: TRBJ2-5; d_gene: TRBD2; v_gene: TRBV29-1; CDR3aa: CSASSGDLQETQYF; CDR3nt: TGCAGCGCCTCTAGCGGGGACCTTCAAGAGACCCAGTACTTC
j_gene: TRBJ2-3; d_gene: TRBD2; v_gene: TRBV13; CDR3aa: CASSFLAGLGDTQYF; CDR3nt: TGTGCCAGCAGCTTCCTAGCGGGGCTCGGAGATACGCAGTATTTT
j_gene: TRBJ1-1; d_gene: -; v_gene: TRBV7-3; CDR3aa: CASSLPGNTEAFF; CDR3nt: TGTGCCAGCAGCTTACCGGGTAACACTGAAGCTTTCTTT
j_gene: TRBJ1-5; d_gene: -; v_gene: TRBV7-9; CDR3aa: CASSLPGDGNQPQHF; CDR3nt: TGTGCCAGCAGCTTACCCGGGGATGGAAATCAGCCCCAGCATTTT
j_gene: TRBJ2-2; d_gene: TRBD1; v_gene: TRBV9; CDR3aa: CASSRQGAAGELFF; CDR3nt: TGTGCCAGCAGCAGGCAGGGGGCCGCCGGGGAGCTGTTTTTT
j_gene: TRBJ1-2; d_gene: -; v_gene: TRBV6-1; CDR3aa: CASSEALRGTGGYTF; CDR3nt: TGTGCCAGCAGTGAAGCGCTTCGGGGGACGGGAGGCTACACCTTC
j_gene: TRBJ1-1; d_gene: TRBD1; v_gene: TRBV7-9; CDR3aa: CASSLGTGSEAFF; CDR3nt: TGTGCCAGCAGCTTAGGGACAGGCTCTGAAGCTTTCTTT
j_gene: TRBJ2-3; d_gene: TRBD1; v_gene: TRBV5-6; CDR3aa: CASSLRGQDPTDTQYF; CDR3nt: TGTGCCAGCAGCTTAAGGGGACAGGACCCCACAGATACGCAGTATTTT
j_gene: TRBJ1-3; d_gene: TRBD1; v_gene: TRBV7-6; CDR3aa: CASSLSGTVTTIYF; CDR3nt: TGTGCCAGCAGCTTATCCGGGACAGTCACAACCATATATTTT
j_gene: TRBJ1-5; d_gene: TRBD1; v_gene: TRBV19; CDR3aa: CASSEGQGGNQPQHF; CDR3nt: TGTGCCAGTAGTGAGGGACAGGGCGGGAATCAGCCCCAGCATTTT